A single sample is the source of the 24 T cell receptor beta chains below, sequenced in a study of shared clonotypes between healthy human individuals. CD45RO negativity and positive selection for CCR7 defined naive CD8 cells, a population that excluded terminally differentiated effector memory CD45RA+ cells. Only in-frame clones appear in the TCRdb table, and some are missing; sequencing was by immunoSEQ multiplex PCR. The sample contains some 2.1 million clones, about 95% of which appear only once. Specimen: naive CD8+ T cells sorted from blood. These receptors were obtained from a man younger than 35 in good health.

The rearrangement uses TRBV6-5 and TRBJ1-1; D gene uncertain. The CDR3 consists of 15 residues. Trimming removed 5 bases from V and 3 bases from J, with 16 bases in between. Germline V gives CDR1 MNHEY, CDR2 SVGAGI. CDR3 nucleotides: TGTGCCAGCAGTAGAGCGATTAGGGTGGACACTGAAGCTTTCTTT. This codes for CASSRAIRVDTEAFF.

The V call is TRBV6-1, the J call TRBJ1-1; possible D gene TRBD1, 6 bases. The V end lost 7 bases, the J end lost 1 base, and 10 bases lay between the germline ends. Looked up from germline, CDR1 is MNHNS and CDR2 is SASEGT. CDR3 size: 13 residues. The DNA for the CDR3 is TGTGCCAGCACTACAGGGAGGAACACTGAAGCTTTCTTT. It is translated as CASTTGRNTEAFF.

This sequence joins TRBV19 and TRBJ1-2; 7 bases map to TRBD1. J lost 6 bases, V lost 5 bases, and 12 bases had no gene match. The CDR3 runs 15 residues. CDR1 is LNHDA, CDR2 SQIVND, per germline (reference sequence). The CDR3 sequence is CASSAQGGRIDGYTF. CDR3 coding DNA: TGTGCCAGTAGTGCCCAGGGGGGGAGAATTGATGGCTACACCTTC.

The V and J genes are TRBV15 and TRBJ2-6; no firm D call. Germline CDR1 LNHNV, CDR2 YYDKDF (reference sequence). Trimming took off 9 bases at V and 0 bases at J, with 9 bases between the two ends. This CDR3 is 14 amino acids long. CDR3 protein: CATRSSSGANVLTF. The CDR3 DNA sequence: TGTGCCACAAGGTCGAGCTCTGGGGCCAACGTCCTGACTTTC.

The chain joins TRBV7-8 to TRBJ1-5; TRBD1 might be the D (6 bases). V dropped 1 base and J dropped 1 base, with 11 bases sitting between them. Per the germline V gene, CDR1 is SGHVS and CDR2 is FQNEAQ. The CDR3 extends over 16 amino acids. CDR3 sequence (DNA): TGTGCCAGCAGCTTAGGGGGGCGGGCGAGCAATCAGCCCCAGCATTTT. Protein sequence: CASSLGGRASNQPQHF.

The rearrangement links TRBV27 to TRBJ1-1, with unresolved D. Trimming took 8 bases from V and 1 from J, leaving 11 bases between them. The CDR3 loop spans 13 amino acids. From germline, CDR1 is MNHEY and CDR2 SMNVEV (reference sequence). The CDR3 region is CASSDGPNTEAFF. The CDR3 coding sequence is TGTGCCAGCTCCGACGGGCCGAACACTGAAGCTTTCTTT.

The chain combines TRBV5-4 with TRBJ1-2; TRBD1 matches 8 bases. This CDR3 spans 14 amino acids. Trimming took 4 bases from V and 4 from J; bases not matched to a gene: 6. Germline lookup yields CDR1 SGHNT and CDR2 YYREEE (reference sequence). The CDR3 DNA follows: TGTGCCAGCAGCCCGGGACAGGTCTTCTATGGCTACACCTTC. It codes for CASSPGQVFYGYTF.

The chain combines TRBV5-1 with TRBJ2-2, with unresolved D. Trimming cost V 4 bases and J 3 bases, with 10 bases left between them. This CDR3 has 14 residues. Germline lookup yields CDR1 SGHRS and CDR2 YFSETQ. The CDR3 loop reads CASSLNDYTGELFF. The DNA of the CDR3 is TGCGCCAGCAGCCTGAACGACTACACCGGGGAGCTGTTTTTT.

The V and J genes are TRBV9 and TRBJ2-2; perhaps TRBD1 as D (6 bases). The CDR3 runs to 14 residues. The V end lost 6 bases, the J end lost 8 bases, and 17 bases lay between the germline ends. Germline-derived CDR1 and CDR2 are SGDLS and YYNGEE. CDR3 amino acids: CASTGTGPSGELFF. CDR3 nucleotide sequence: TGTGCCAGCACCGGAACAGGGCCTTCTGGGGAGCTGTTTTTT.

The genes are TRBV4-3 and TRBJ2-7; the D is unclear. CDR1 LGHNA and CDR2 YSLEER come from the germline V gene. This CDR3 comprises 15 residues. V shed 0 bases and J shed 6 bases, with 15 bases lying between them. The CDR3 protein is CASSQDRGATIEQYF. In DNA form, the CDR3 reads TGCGCCAGCAGCCAAGATCGCGGCGCAACGATCGAGCAGTACTTC.

The J gene is TRBJ2-7, the V gene TRBV27; D is unclear. Trimming took off 5 bases at V and 5 bases at J, with 19 bases between the two ends. Looked up from germline, CDR1 is MNHEY and CDR2 is SMNVEV (reference sequence). The CDR3 contains 15 residues. The CDR3 protein is CASSLLMTVLDEQYF. In DNA form, the CDR3 reads TGTGCCAGCAGTCTACTCATGACGGTTTTGGACGAGCAGTACTTC.

With respect to this clone: The sample contains more than one DNA sequence encoding this CDR3. The chain has TRBV11-2 and TRBJ1-1; a possible D gene is TRBD1 (5 bases). Trimming took off 5 bases at V and 4 bases at J, with 11 bases between the two ends. CDR1 is SGHAT and CDR2 is FQNNGV in the germline V gene. The CDR3 extends over 13 amino acids. The CDR3 nucleotides read TGTGCCAGCAGCCTCGCGCAGGGCACTGAAGCTTTCTTT. Translated: CASSLAQGTEAFF.

The rearrangement uses TRBV27 and TRBJ2-2; D ambiguous. The CDR3 sequence is 17 residues long. Germline CDR1 reads MNHEY; CDR2 reads SMNVEV (reference sequence). V was pared by 3 bases and J by 5 bases, with 19 bases between. The CDR3 region is CASSFSYTTPRTGELFF. Here the CDR3 DNA reads TGTGCCAGCAGTTTTTCCTATACTACCCCGCGAACCGGGGAGCTGTTTTTT.

The J gene is TRBJ2-3, the V gene TRBV27, with 7 nucleotides matching TRBD1. Losses at the gene ends were 3 bases for V and 11 bases for J; bases not matched to a gene: 5. The CDR3 covers 12 residues. From germline, CDR1 is MNHEY and CDR2 SMNVEV (reference sequence). CDR3 sequence (DNA): TGTGCCAGCAGTTTCAACAGGGGAGAGCAGTATTTT. The encoded protein is CASSFNRGEQYF.

V is TRBV6-5 and J is TRBJ1-1; D gene unclear. Per the germline V gene, CDR1 is MNHEY and CDR2 is SVGAGI. The CDR3 has 11 residues. V was shortened by 5 bases and J by 3 bases, with 4 bases between the two germline ends. The CDR3 protein is CASSGDTEAFF. CDR3 DNA: TGTGCCAGCAGTGGAGACACTGAAGCTTTCTTT.

The rearrangement joins TRBV27 to TRBJ2-7; no clear D. Germline lookup yields CDR1 MNHEY and CDR2 SMNVEV (reference sequence). V was trimmed by 0 bases and J by 3 bases, leaving 12 bases between them. CDR3 size: 15 residues. This CDR3 is CASSLSMGGFYEQYF. The CDR3, as DNA: TGTGCCAGCAGTTTATCGATGGGTGGGTTCTACGAGCAGTACTTC.

The chain joins TRBV9 to TRBJ2-1; D remains ambiguous. Trimming pared 3 bases from V and 8 bases from J, leaving 15 bases between. CDR1 and CDR2 (germline): SGDLS, YYNGEE. This CDR3 comprises 14 residues. The CDR3 is CASSDSLSRDEQFF. The CDR3 nucleotides read TGTGCCAGCAGCGACTCTCTATCCCGGGATGAGCAGTTCTTC.

V and J are TRBV27 and TRBJ2-1, with 12 bases fitting TRBD2. Germline lookup yields CDR1 MNHEY and CDR2 SMNVEV (reference sequence). This CDR3 contains 16 residues. V was pared by 7 bases and J by 0 bases, with 4 bases of the junction left unmatched. The CDR3 is CASTGLAGSSYNEQFF. The CDR3 nucleotides read TGTGCCAGCACCGGACTAGCGGGAAGCTCCTACAATGAGCAGTTCTTC.

This clone was seen a single time. The V call is TRBV4-2, the J call TRBJ1-2; 8 positions match TRBD1. Germline CDR1 is LGHNA and CDR2 is YNFKEQ. V was clipped by 6 bases and J by 4 bases; unmatched bases: 10. CDR3 length: 15 amino acids. In nucleotides, the CDR3 is TGTGCCAGCAGGGCCCTTGGACAGGGAGTCTATGGCTACACCTTC. Translating it yields CASRALGQGVYGYTF.

The rearrangement joins TRBV6-5 to TRBJ2-7; D is perhaps TRBD1 or TRBD2 (5 bases each). Trimming removed 8 bases at V and 1 base at J, with 12 bases between. Germline-derived CDR1 and CDR2 are MNHEY and SVGAGI. The CDR3 consists of 13 residues. CDR3 DNA: TGTGCCAGCCGACCGGGACCATCCTACGAGCAGTACTTC. Its translation is CASRPGPSYEQYF.

V usage is TRBV15 and J usage is TRBJ2-5; 7 bases map to TRBD1. Germline V lookup: CDR1 LNHNV, CDR2 YYDKDF (reference sequence). CDR3 length: 15 amino acids. V gave up 4 bases and J gave up 2 bases; unmatched junction bases: 7. The CDR3 DNA is TGTGCCACCAGCACCGAAGGGACAGAACAAGAGACCCAGTACTTC. This encodes CATSTEGTEQETQYF.

This clone was found many times. Other nucleotide sequences in the sample specify the same CDR3. This sequence joins TRBV27 and TRBJ2-7; 7 bases are a match to TRBD1. The CDR3 is made up of 13 amino acids. In germline, CDR1 is MNHEY, CDR2 SMNVEV (reference sequence). V lost 5 bases and J lost 4; bases outside the gene matches: 5. CDR3 protein: CASSVQGLYEQYF. CDR3 DNA sequence: TGTGCCAGCAGTGTACAGGGGCTATACGAGCAGTACTTC.

This clone was observed a handful of times. The same CDR3 is also encoded by other DNA sequences in this sample. V is TRBV10-2 and J is TRBJ2-2; D unresolved. The CDR3 consists of 11 residues. Germline CDR1 is WSHSY and CDR2 is SAAADI. Deletions cut 7 bases from V and 3 bases from J, with 3 bases between. The CDR3 bases are TGCGCCAGCACGGACACCGGGGAGCTGTTTTTT. As protein: CASTDTGELFF.

This clone was counted a few times. The J gene is TRBJ1-6, the V gene TRBV4-2; 8 nucleotides align to TRBD1. With 0 bases clipped from V and 9 bases from J, the junction kept 7 bases outside the gene matches. CDR1 is LGHNA and CDR2 is YNFKEQ in the germline V gene. The CDR3 totals 16 residues. The DNA of the CDR3 is TGTGCCAGCAGCCAAGATCCAGGGACAGGCCCTTCACCCCTCCACTTT. This gives the protein CASSQDPGTGPSPLHF.